This T cell receptor (beta chain) originates from a study of T cell responses to AZD1222 COVID-19 vaccine. General study findings and limits: The CD4 TCRs associated with vaccination extended across spike and predominated at 160-218 and 743-854. There were mostly white British donors and more females than males, and clonal diversity was possibly underestimated. When two AZD1222 doses had been given, Spike-specific TCR breadth and depth rose.

Sequencing used immunoSEQ multiplex PCR; TCRdb keeps in-frame clones, though not all of them. The sample records 150,000 or so clones, 90% to 95% being singletons. A word on this clone: The antigen is undetermined.

The CDR3 is 8 residues long. V was trimmed by 7 bases and J by 12 bases, leaving 4 bases between them. Germline-derived CDR1 and CDR2 are LNHDA and SQIVND (reference sequence). V gene TRBV19 combines with J gene TRBJ2-1; no firm D call. Here the sequenced sample was peripheral blood, taken on day 0 of AZD1222 vaccination. The clonotype originates from an adult in good health. The CDR3 DNA sequence: TGTGCCAGTAACATGCAGTTCTTC. Protein product: CASNMQFF.